This TCR beta chain is from a study of regulatory T cells in long-lasting Graves disease (dated by TCRdb to about 2021). In terms of the full investigation: In the newly diagnosed Graves' disease group, patients had been taking antithyroid drugs for less than 3 months. The study took place in China and was registered as a clinical trial. Patients with persistent Graves' disease were compared with patients with newly diagnosed Graves' disease using TCR sequencing and RNA sequencing of peripheral blood. A total of some 35 samples underwent TCR sequencing: around 13 from persistent and roughly 20 from newly diagnosed Graves' disease patients.

The method was multiplex PCR. TCRdb names Illumina HiSeq 4000 as the instrument used. iRepertoire HTBI primers and Arm-PCR amplification of CDR3 regions were used to construct TCR beta libraries. Before sequencing, the PCR products went through gel purification. As for the original processing: A total of under 80 TRBV and 14 TRBJ segments were identified across samples and were used for gene usage analysis of CDR3 amino acid clonotypes. COPE and FqMerger were used to merge the filtered high-quality paired reads into contigs. BLAST was used to align contigs to IMGT TRBV, TRBD and TRBJ reference genes, and CDR3 was defined according to IMGT. Any clonotype with a frequency above 0.1% was classified as a highly expanded clone. Shannon entropy served as the measure of repertoire diversity, while the Gini coefficient captured V-J evenness. Public clonotypes were defined as clonotypes shared by more than one individual. Clones were called with MiXCR by TCRdb after fastp trimmed the public reads at Q25, and only in-frame beta chains were retained. Rows are combined by CDR3 protein, so each entry shows the most common genes and DNA. None of the V and J calls come from the authors' own analysis; TCRdb made them. The table for this sample lists roughly 560,000 distinct CDR3 sequences; 15% to 20% of them were counted only once. Around a quarter of the sample is held by the ten biggest clonotypes.

Broad study findings and their caveats: TRBV28, TRBJ1-2 and TRBJ2-5 were preferentially used in persistent disease, while TRBV20-1 and TRBJ2-1 were favored in newly diagnosed disease. Persistent patients shared more public clonotypes among themselves (more than 2,500) than newly diagnosed patients did (about 900). Compared with newly diagnosed patients, persistent Graves' disease patients had lower TCR Shannon entropy and fewer highly expanded clones, which suggests clonal expansion. Sequencing and analysis were limited to the TCR beta chain. Peripheral blood alone was examined, since thyroid tissue, which constituted the primary lesion, could not be accessed. As a limitation, the authors acknowledged that the small sample size may reduce accuracy.

Including cysteine and phenylalanine, the CDR3 has 16 amino acids. Just CDR3 DNA is preserved here, 48 bases in frame from base 1. The germline V gene yields SGDLS for CDR1 and YYNGEE for CDR2. The time point label of this sample denotes: newly diagnosed GD, antithyroid drugs for less than 3 months. For both TCR sequencing and RNA sequencing, RNA was extracted from PBMCs using TRIzol. The diagnosis of Graves' disease followed American Thyroid Association guidelines. The patients came from an endocrinology department in Xi'an, China. From each patient, approximately 9 milliliters of peripheral blood was collected into an EDTA anticoagulant tube. PBMCs were isolated by Ficoll Paque Plus density gradient separation without further T cell sorting. An Agilent 2100 Bioanalyzer and agarose gel were used to check RNA quality, while a NanoDrop 2000 measured RNA concentration. With regard to this clonotype: Its binding antigen is unknown. Mismatch with germline at one junction end may stem from a read error.

The same specimen was also included in a second study, on T cells in Graves' hyperthyroidism and ophthalmopathy. As that second paper reports: A patient counted as having stable Graves' hyperthyroidism if no progression to ophthalmopathy occurred over 18 months of follow-up. Hyperthyroidism patients were aged 18 to 65 years and newly diagnosed, with disease duration of less than 2 months. Patients with uncontrolled infections, other autoimmune diseases, pregnancy or lactation were excluded. Diagnoses were based on clinical symptoms, serum thyroxine and TRAb, thyroid ultrasound and orbital computed tomography. The TCR CDR3 was subjected to a first round of RT-PCR using the HTBI primer set and the Qiagen OneStep RT-PCR kit. Most expanded thyroid clonotypes (frequency above 0.001) were also found in blood, which suggests that blood repertoires may mirror thyroid immune responses. In cross-validation, a model built on a 13 V-J signature told ophthalmopathy apart from stable hyperthyroidism with just under 90% sensitivity and approximately 81% specificity, and in testing the same model reached 80%/75%. In validation, the model predicted progression to ophthalmopathy a median of about 5.9 months before onset, with around 70% sensitivity and almost 75% specificity. To identify TCR V-J signatures that set the groups apart, the researchers used a discovery cohort of more than 95 patients, made up of 43 with Graves' ophthalmopathy and 57 with stable Graves' hyperthyroidism. Whether ophthalmopathy could be predicted prospectively was tested in an independent validation cohort made up of about 18 hyperthyroidism patients plus 17 patients who later progressed to ophthalmopathy. The roughly 100 discovery patients were randomly divided into training and test sets at a 7:3 ratio. In addition, the study compared T-cell repertoires in thyroid tissue and in blood from about 6 Graves' hyperthyroidism patients. Following sampling, methimazole starting at 30 mg daily was given to hyperthyroidism patients, and high-dose intravenous methylprednisolone was given to ophthalmopathy patients. The libraries were constructed in a second round of multiplex PCR and then size-selected and purified. Libraries were sequenced paired-end with 100 bp reads on an Illumina HiSeq2000. SOAPnuke was used to process the raw data, removing reads that contained adapters or uncalled bases, had a mean Phred below 15, or lacked an exact match to the constant primer or identifier. High-quality paired reads were merged with COPE v1.2.5, and unique nucleotide sequences were defined as clonotypes. Clonotypes were aligned to IMGT TRBV, TRBD and TRBJ reference segments using MiTCR v1.1. Analysis was restricted to V-J combinations with a frequency above 0.0001, which covered 99.2% of repertoires. A TCS score was defined as the ratio of F50 (clonal expansion) to E x V (chaos), with BLOSUM62-based TCRdist applied between CDR3 peptides within each V-J. Welch's t-statistics and random forest reduced approximately 520 V-J features to fewer than 15, which were used in a naive Bayes classifier (R e1071). Sample size was not statistically predetermined, and investigators were not blinded to group allocation. According to the paper, TCR Vbeta CDR3 sequencing was carried out on around 140 peripheral blood samples, which came from under 50 ophthalmopathy, 70 to 80 hyperthyroidism and some 17 progressor patients.

Specimen: peripheral blood mononuclear cells (PBMCs), collected at new diagnosis, from a patient treated with antithyroid drugs. The source is a woman aged 40-65 years with Graves disease. Donor details come from another sample of the same person, matched by shared clones. The sequence is built from TRBV9 and TRBJ2-1; 10 bases in the middle match TRBD2. The sequenced DNA: TGTGCCAGCAGCGTAGATACTAGCGGGGTTTACAATGAGCAGCTCTTC. It specifies CASSVDTSGVYNEQLF. Full variable domain (CDR3 extended with the reference TRBV9 and TRBJ2-1 proteins): DSGVTQTPKHLITATGQRVTLRCSPRSGDLSVYWYQQSLDQGLQFLIQYYNGEERAKGNILERFSAQQFPDLHSELNLSSLELGDSALYFCASSVDTSGVYNEQLFGPGTRLTVL.